This T cell receptor (beta chain) is from a study of T cell clusters in autoimmune cytopenias. For the study at large: Per sample, median TRB depth was approximately 47,000 reads, yielding a median roughly 2,000 distinct clonotypes. General study points: Primary autoimmune cytopenia patients appeared to lack physiological T cell clusters present in healthy donors. Compared with active autoimmune hepatitis patients, healthy donors showed about 3-fold more exclusive TRB clusters. Comparing secondary cytopenia with chronic lymphocytic leukemia showed no cluster-lack signature, apparently masked by lymphoma repertoire.

One tube held mixed TRB-A and TRB-B primer pools for touch-down PCR. From its re-call of the multiplex PCR reads, TCRdb lists each CDR3 protein once, without DNA. The repertoire shows some 2,000 distinct CDR3 sequences; the top ten hold roughly 6.2%. Considering frequency, this clonotype is large. Its antigen is currently unknown. This CDR3 spans 13 amino acids. Germline V gene data show CDR1 as ENHRY and CDR2 as SYGVKD. About 37,500 genome equivalents of blood DNA were amplified for TRB. The TCR sequence derives from a human donor with an autoimmune cytopenia or autoimmune hepatitis (not recorded which). The chain employs TRBV10-3 and TRBJ2-5. The sample consisted of peripheral blood. CDR3 sequence reads: CATKSNGQETQYF.